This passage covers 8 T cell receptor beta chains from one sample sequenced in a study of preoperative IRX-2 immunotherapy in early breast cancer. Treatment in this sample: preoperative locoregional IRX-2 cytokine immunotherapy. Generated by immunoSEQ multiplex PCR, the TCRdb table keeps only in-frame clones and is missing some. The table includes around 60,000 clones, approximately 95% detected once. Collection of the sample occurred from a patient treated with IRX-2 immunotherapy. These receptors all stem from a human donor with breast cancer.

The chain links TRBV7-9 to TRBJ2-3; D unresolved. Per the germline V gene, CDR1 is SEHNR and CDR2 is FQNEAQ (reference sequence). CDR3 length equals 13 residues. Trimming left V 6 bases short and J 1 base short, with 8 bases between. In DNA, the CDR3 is TGTGCCAGCAGTAGAAGAGGCACAGATACGCAGTATTTT. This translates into CASSRRGTDTQYF. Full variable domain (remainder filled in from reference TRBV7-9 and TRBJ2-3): DTGVSQNPRHKITKRGQNVTFRCDPISEHNRLYWYRQTLGQGPEFLTYFQNEAQLEKSRLLSDRFSAERPKGSFSTLEIQRTEQGDSAMYLCASSRRGTDTQYFGPGTRLTVL.

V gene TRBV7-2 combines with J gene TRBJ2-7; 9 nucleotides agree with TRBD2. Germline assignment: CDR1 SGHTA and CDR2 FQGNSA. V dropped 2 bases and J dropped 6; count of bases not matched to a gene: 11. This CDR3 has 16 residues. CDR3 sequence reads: CASSLMAGGLGSEQYF. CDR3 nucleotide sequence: TGTGCCAGCAGCTTAATGGCGGGAGGGCTGGGAAGCGAGCAGTACTTC. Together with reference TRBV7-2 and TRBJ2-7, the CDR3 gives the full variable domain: GAGVSQSPSNKVTEKGKDVELRCDPISGHTALYWYRQSLGQGLEFLIYFQGNSAPDKSGLPSDRFSAERTGGSVSTLTIQRTQQEDSAVYLCASSLMAGGLGSEQYFGPGTRLTVT.

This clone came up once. The CDR3 reads CATGLAGPEYTDTQYF. The CDR3 region has the DNA TGTGCCACGGGCTTGGCTGGACCGGAGTACACAGATACGCAGTATTTT. This rearrangement joins TRBV10-3 to TRBJ2-3; D gene unclear. The V end lost 10 bases, the J end lost 2 bases, and 22 bases lay between the germline ends. Germline lookup yields CDR1 ENHRY and CDR2 SYGVKD. This CDR3 has 16 amino acids.

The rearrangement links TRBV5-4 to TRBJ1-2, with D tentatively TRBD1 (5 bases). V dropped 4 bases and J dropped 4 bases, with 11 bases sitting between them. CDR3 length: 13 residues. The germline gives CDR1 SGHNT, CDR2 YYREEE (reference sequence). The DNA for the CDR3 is TGTGCCAGCAGCAACTCCGGGGGCTATGGCTACACCTTC. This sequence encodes CASSNSGGYGYTF.

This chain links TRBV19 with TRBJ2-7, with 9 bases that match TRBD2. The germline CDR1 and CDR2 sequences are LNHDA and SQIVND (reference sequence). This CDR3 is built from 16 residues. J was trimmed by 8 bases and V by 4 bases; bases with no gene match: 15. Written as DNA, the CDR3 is TGTGCCAGTAGTACGGCCAGGACTAGCGCCGAGGGGAAGCAGTACTTC. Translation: CASSTARTSAEGKQYF.

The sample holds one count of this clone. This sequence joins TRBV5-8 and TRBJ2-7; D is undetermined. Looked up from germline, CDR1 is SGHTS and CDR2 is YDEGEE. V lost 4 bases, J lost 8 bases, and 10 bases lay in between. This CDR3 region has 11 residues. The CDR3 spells CASSRVLQQYF. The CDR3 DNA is TGTGCCAGCAGCCGCGTTTTACAGCAGTACTTC.

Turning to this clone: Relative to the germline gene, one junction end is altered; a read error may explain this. CDR3 DNA sequence: TGTGCCAGCTCACCAACGAATGAAAAACTGTTTTTT. It yields the protein CASSPTNEKLFF. The chain combines TRBV18 with TRBJ1-4, with unresolved D. This CDR3 has 12 amino acids. Germline CDR1 KGHSH, CDR2 LQKENI.

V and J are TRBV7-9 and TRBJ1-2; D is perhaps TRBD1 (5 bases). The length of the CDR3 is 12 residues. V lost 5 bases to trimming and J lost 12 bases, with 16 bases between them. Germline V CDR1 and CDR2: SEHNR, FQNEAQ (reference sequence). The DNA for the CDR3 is TGTGCCAGCAGCCCAAACGCAGGGTCGGACACCTTC. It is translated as CASSPNAGSDTF.